The 5 T cell receptor beta chains below come from one sample, sequenced in a study of T cell clonality in common variable immunodeficiency. Whole-study findings and limits: Common variable immunodeficiency TCR beta sequences reportedly had fewer deletions and N-nucleotide insertions.

Their cognate antigens are unknown. Data came from immunoSEQ multiplex PCR; TCRdb stores just in-frame clones and leaves some out. The data show some 19,000 clones, none appearing only once, with approximately 7% held by the ten largest. Material: peripheral blood mononuclear cells. These receptors were taken from a human donor with common variable immunodeficiency.

This clone was detected ten times or more. The read comes to an end 3 residues before the CDR3 does, leaving the germline J gene to fill in the end. The J gene is TRBJ2-2, the V gene TRBV5-1; TRBD1 is a possible D gene (6 bases). The CDR3 is made up of 14 amino acids. Germline-derived CDR1 and CDR2 are SGHRS and YFSETQ. With 4 bases removed from V and 4 bases from J, the gap between germline ends came to 11 bases. CDR3 DNA (partial): TGCGCCAGCAGCGGCGGACAGTTCACCGGGGAG. Translated, it gives CASSGGQFTGE. The full CDR3 reads CASSGGQFTGELFF. Using reference TRBV5-1 and TRBJ2-2 for the parts outside the CDR3, the full variable domain is KAGVTQTPRYLIKTRGQQVTLSCSPISGHRSVSWYQQTPGQGLQFLFEYFSETQRNKGNFPGRFSGRQFSNSRSEMNVSTLELGDSALYLCASSGGQFTGELFFGEGSRLTVL.

Of note for this clone: Read coverage stops 3 residues before the CDR3 terminus; the germline J gene supplies the remainder. The chain uses TRBV7-7 and TRBJ2-2; 9 bases align to TRBD1. The CDR3 has 15 amino acids. Germline V gene data show CDR1 as SSHAT and CDR2 as FNYEAQ (reference sequence). J gave up 5 bases and V 4 bases, and 5 bases lay outside the gene matches. The CDR3 protein is CASSWADRGTGELFF. CDR3 bases read: TGTGCCAGCAGCTGGGCTGACAGGGGGACCGGGGAG.

The sample holds many counts of this clone. CDR3 DNA, as far as it was read: TGCGCCAGCAGTCATTATGGGGGCGTTGAA. Translated, it gives CASSHYGGVE. The whole CDR3 protein reads CASSHYGGVEAFF. V and J are TRBV23-1 and TRBJ1-1, with TRBD1 as a possible D gene (6 bases). The sequence runs out 3 residues before the end of the CDR3; the remainder is reconstructed from the germline J gene. TRBV23-1 is filed as an ORF, its function uncertain. The CDR3 has 13 amino acids. Trimming cost V 3 bases and J 7 bases, with 12 bases left between them.

This clone has at least ten counts. The CDR3 here is CASSHRPSGRGYNEQFF. Incomplete CDR3 DNA: TGTGCCAGCAGCCACCGGCCTAGCGGGAGGGGTTACAATGAG. The V and J genes are TRBV14 and TRBJ2-1; 12 bases match TRBD2. Coverage ceases 3 residues before the CDR3 finishes, and the germline J gene fills in the end. This CDR3 has 17 residues. Trimming took 3 bases from V and 4 from J; bases not matched to a gene: 7. Per germline, CDR1 SGHDN and CDR2 FVKESK.

A word on this clone: The observed sequence ends 3 residues before the CDR3 terminus, with the missing tail filled in from the germline J gene. The chain combines TRBV29-1 with TRBJ1-4, with 7 bases fitting TRBD1. V lost 0 bases and J lost 2; bases outside the gene matches: 9. Germline assignment: CDR1 SQVTM and CDR2 ANQGSEA. The CDR3 length is 17 residues. CDR3 bases read: TGCAGCGTTGAAGAGGCTACAGGGGATCCGACTAATGAAAAA. Its translation: CSVEEATGDPTNEK. The whole CDR3 reads CSVEEATGDPTNEKLFF.